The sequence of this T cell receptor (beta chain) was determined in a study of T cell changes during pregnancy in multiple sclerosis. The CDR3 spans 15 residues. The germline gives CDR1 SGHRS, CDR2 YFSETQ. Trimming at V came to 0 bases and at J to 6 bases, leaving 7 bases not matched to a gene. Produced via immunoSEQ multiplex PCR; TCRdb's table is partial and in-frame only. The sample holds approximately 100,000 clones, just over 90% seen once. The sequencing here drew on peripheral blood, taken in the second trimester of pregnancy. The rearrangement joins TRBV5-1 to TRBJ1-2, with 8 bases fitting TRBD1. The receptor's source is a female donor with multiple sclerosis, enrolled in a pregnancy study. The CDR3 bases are TGCGCCAGCAGCTTGGAAGACAGGGGTATCGATGGCTACACCTTC. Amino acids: CASSLEDRGIDGYTF.